The T cell receptor (beta chain) under discussion was sequenced for a study of naive and memory T cell subsets. TCR cDNA received a 3' ligated oligonucleotide that carried a UMI. Adult healthy volunteers gave 2.5 ml peripheral blood for whole-blood RNA. Amplification of ligated cDNA took four PCR rounds with SP2 and nested alpha and beta constant primers. For blood and skin samples, reverse transcription used TCR alpha and beta constant primers. TCRdb processed the 5' RACE reads anew with MiXCR; each CDR3 protein has one entry. This sample has about 62,000 distinct CDR3 sequences; 6.5% to 9% occur once, and the top ten carry less than 20%. The V end was cut by 1 base, the J end by 3 bases, with 9 bases between. This CDR3 has 15 amino acids. Per germline, CDR1 SEHNR and CDR2 FQNEAQ (reference sequence).

This receptor was taken from a female donor in good health. The V call is TRBV7-9, the J call TRBJ1-4; unclear D gene. CDR3 residues: CASSLEIQSNEKLFF. The CDR3 nucleotides read TGTGCCAGCAGCTTAGAAATCCAGTCTAATGAAAAACTGTTTTTT.